The next 6 T cell receptor beta chains were all read from a single sample in a study of T cell repertoires in ileal Crohn's disease. As for time point: neoterminal ileum biopsy at postoperative endoscopy, about 6 months after surgery. The table came from immunoSEQ multiplex PCR; TCRdb's copy has only in-frame clones and leaves some out. The top ten clones hold roughly 27% of a sample with 5,600 or so clones, roughly two thirds of them seen once. The sequencing input was ileal tissue. These receptors were collected from an adult with Crohn's disease.

This rearrangement joins TRBV2 to TRBJ2-2, with D possibly being TRBD1 (5 bases). Germline V gene lookup returns CDR1 SNHLY and CDR2 FYNNEI. This CDR3 comprises 14 residues. Trimming cost V 8 bases and J 3 bases, with 13 bases left between them. CDR3 sequence reads: CASGKIGDTGELFF. DNA for the CDR3: TGTGCCAGCGGAAAAATAGGGGACACCGGGGAGCTGTTTTTT. The whole variable domain, filled in from reference TRBV2 and TRBJ2-2, reads EPEVTQTPSHQVTQMGQEVILRCVPISNHLYFYWYRQILGQKVEFLVSFYNNEISEKSEIFDDQFSVERPDGSNFTLKIRSTKLEDSAMYFCASGKIGDTGELFFGEGSRLTVL.

This clone was counted once. The chain links TRBV23-1 to TRBJ1-6, with 10 bases that match TRBD1. TRBV23-1 carries the ORF label, with uncertain function. The CDR3 runs to 15 residues. V lost 1 base and J lost 7; bases outside the gene matches: 1. CDR3: CASSQWDRGNSPLHF. CDR3 nucleotide sequence: TGCGCCAGCAGTCAATGGGACAGGGGCAATTCACCCCTCCACTTT.

This sequence joins TRBV6-1 and TRBJ2-1, with a tentative D call TRBD1 (5 bases). In germline, CDR1 is MNHNS, CDR2 SASEGT. This CDR3 spans 13 amino acids. Trimming cost V 6 bases and J 4 bases, with 10 bases left between them. The CDR3 DNA is TGTGCCAGCAGCCCAACAGGTTACAATGAGCAGTTCTTC. This translates into CASSPTGYNEQFF.

The chain has TRBV6-5 and TRBJ2-3; 8 bases match TRBD2. Germline-derived CDR1 and CDR2 are MNHEY and SVGAGI. The V segment lost 3 bases and the J segment 0 bases; nucleotides outside the gene matches: 2. The length of the CDR3 is 15 residues. The CDR3 sequence: CASSYTSGSTDTQYF. In DNA, the CDR3 is TGTGCCAGCAGTTATACTAGCGGTAGCACAGATACGCAGTATTTT.

This chain links TRBV20-1 with TRBJ2-4, with D possibly matching TRBD1 (6 bases). Germline V gene sequence: CDR1 DFQATT, CDR2 SNEGSKA (reference sequence). The CDR3 loop spans 11 amino acids. Trimming stripped 5 bases from V and 15 bases from J, with 17 bases between. CDR3 DNA: TGCAGTGCTGCCCCCGGGGACACCTCGTACTTC. Translated: CSAAPGDTSYF.

This clone was counted only a few times. An end of the junction differs from the germline gene, which may be a read error. J is TRBJ2-5 and V is TRBV5-1, with a weak D call TRBD2 (6 bases). Per germline, CDR1 SGHRS and CDR2 YFSETQ. The CDR3 has 15 amino acids. The chain's CDR3 is CASSLARGNQETQYF. In nucleotides, the CDR3 is TGTGCCAGCAGCTTGGCCCGGGGGAATCAAGAGACCCAGTACTTC.